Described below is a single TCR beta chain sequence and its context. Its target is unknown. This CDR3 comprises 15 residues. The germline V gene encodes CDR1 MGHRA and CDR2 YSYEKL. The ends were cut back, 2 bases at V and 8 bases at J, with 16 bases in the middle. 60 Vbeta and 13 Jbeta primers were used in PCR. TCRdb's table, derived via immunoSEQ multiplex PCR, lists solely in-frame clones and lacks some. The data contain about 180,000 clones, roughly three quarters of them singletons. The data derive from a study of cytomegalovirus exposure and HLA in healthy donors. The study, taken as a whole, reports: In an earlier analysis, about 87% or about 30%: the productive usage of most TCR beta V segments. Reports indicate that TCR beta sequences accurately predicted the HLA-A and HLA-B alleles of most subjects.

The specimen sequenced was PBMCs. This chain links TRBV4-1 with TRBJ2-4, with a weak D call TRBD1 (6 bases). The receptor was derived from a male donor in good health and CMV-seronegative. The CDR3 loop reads CASSQTPGAGDIQYF. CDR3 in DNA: TGCGCCAGCAGCCAAACCCCAGGGGCAGGAGACATTCAGTACTTC.